The entry below gives a single TCR beta chain sequence along with its context. This specimen comes from a study of technical replicates of blood from a handful of donors. TCRdb's copy holds only in-frame clones and misses some; the assay was immunoSEQ multiplex PCR. Seen here are about 100,000 clones, about 95% observed once, and the top ten hold about 0.35%. The sequence was collected from a human donor in good health. The sequencing sample was made of T cells isolated from PBMCs.

The CDR3 DNA reads TGTGCCAGCAGTTACCGTGGAGGAATCTACGAGCAGTACTTC. Translation: CASSYRGGIYEQYF. The chain is built from TRBV6-5 and TRBJ2-7, with D possibly being TRBD2 (5 bases). This CDR3 is built from 14 residues. Trimming shortened V by 2 bases and J by 3 bases, and 11 bases separated the two germline ends. CDR1 and CDR2 from the germline V gene are MNHEY and SVGAGI.